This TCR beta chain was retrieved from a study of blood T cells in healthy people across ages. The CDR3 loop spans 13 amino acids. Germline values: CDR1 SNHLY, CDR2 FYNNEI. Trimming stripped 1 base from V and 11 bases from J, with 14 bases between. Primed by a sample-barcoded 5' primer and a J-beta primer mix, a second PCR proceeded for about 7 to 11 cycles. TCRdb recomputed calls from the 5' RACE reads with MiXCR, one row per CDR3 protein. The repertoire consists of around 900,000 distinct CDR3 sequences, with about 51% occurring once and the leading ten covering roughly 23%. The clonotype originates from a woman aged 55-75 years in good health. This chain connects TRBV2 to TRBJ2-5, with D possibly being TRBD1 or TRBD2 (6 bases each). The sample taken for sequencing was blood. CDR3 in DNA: TGTGCCAGCAGTGAAGTAACAGGGAGCGGGCAGTACTTC. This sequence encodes CASSEVTGSGQYF.